This T cell receptor beta chain was recovered during a study of technical replicates of blood from four donors. The CDR3 consists of 19 residues. The V gene end was trimmed by 6 bases and the J gene end by 3 bases; junction bases not matched to a gene: 18. The germline V gene encodes CDR1 MNHEY and CDR2 SMNVEV (reference sequence). Produced via immunoSEQ multiplex PCR; TCRdb's table is partial and in-frame only. The sample holds about 94,000 clones, approximately 96% seen once. The chain uses TRBV27 and TRBJ2-5; 11 bases agree with TRBD2. The TCR was taken from a human donor in good health. Sequenced material: T cells isolated from PBMCs. The CDR3 here is CASRQIRRSTTSGEETQYF. The CDR3 DNA reads TGTGCCAGCAGGCAAATTCGGCGGAGCACGACTAGCGGGGAAGAGACCCAGTACTTC.